Listed here are 10 T cell receptor beta chains from one sample, sequenced in a study of OX40 agonist ivuxolimab in advanced cancers. Sequencing used immunoSEQ multiplex PCR; TCRdb keeps in-frame clones, though not all of them. This sample has 40,000 to 60,000 clones, with 85% found just once. This sample comprised CD4+ or CD8+ T cells sorted from blood, obtained in a trial of the OX40 agonist ivuxolimab. Receptor source: an adult with an advanced solid tumor such as melanoma, head and neck, liver or kidney cancer.

The chain carries TRBV29-1 and TRBJ2-2; TRBD1 matches at 11 bases. CDR1 SQVTM and CDR2 ANQGSEA come from the germline V gene. J lost 1 base, V lost 6 bases, and 4 bases had no gene match. CDR3 size: 15 residues. The CDR3 loop reads CSVPGTGGNTGELFF. For the CDR3, the DNA is TGCAGCGTCCCGGGGACAGGGGGGAACACCGGGGAGCTGTTTTTT.

This chain's CDR3 is CASSLSIGSLTGELFF. CDR3 nucleotides: TGTGCCAGCAGCTTAAGCATCGGCAGCCTCACCGGGGAGCTGTTTTTT. V is TRBV7-9 and J is TRBJ2-2; D is ambiguous. Deletions cut 2 bases from V and 4 bases from J, with 14 bases between. The CDR3 has 16 amino acids. CDR1 and CDR2 (germline): SEHNR, FQNEAQ (reference sequence).

The genes are TRBV7-8 and TRBJ1-2; D gene unclear. The CDR3 length is 14 residues. Germline CDR1 SGHVS, CDR2 FQNEAQ. Trimming took 0 bases from V and 8 from J, leaving 13 bases between them. CDR3 nucleotide sequence: TGTGCCAGCAGCTTAGCGGAAGGGAGGAGGGGCTACACCTTC. Translated, it gives CASSLAEGRRGYTF.

The rearrangement links TRBV2 to TRBJ2-6; 9 bases map to TRBD1. This CDR3 is built from 15 residues. Germline V gene lookup returns CDR1 SNHLY and CDR2 FYNNEI. V lost 7 bases, J lost 8 bases, and 9 bases stayed unmatched. In nucleotides, the CDR3 is TGTGCCAGCACCCCAGGGACAGGGTATTCCAACGTCCTGACTTTC. This translates into CASTPGTGYSNVLTF.

The chain uses TRBV27 and TRBJ2-7, with D possibly TRBD2 on 5 matching bases. Trimming stripped 0 bases from V and 1 base from J, with 10 bases between. The CDR3 runs to 15 residues. Germline-derived CDR1 and CDR2 are MNHEY and SMNVEV (reference sequence). CDR3 residues: CASSLSGGSSYEQYF. The CDR3 DNA reads as TGTGCCAGCAGTTTATCGGGTGGGAGTTCCTACGAGCAGTACTTC.

The rearrangement joins TRBV14 to TRBJ1-2; maybe TRBD1 (5 bases). CDR1 and CDR2 from the germline V gene are SGHDN and FVKESK. V gave up 0 bases and J gave up 3 bases, with 14 bases separating them. This CDR3 is 16 amino acids long. CDR3 in amino acids: CASSQDQTVAHYGYTF. DNA for the CDR3: TGTGCCAGCAGCCAAGACCAGACAGTAGCTCACTATGGCTACACCTTC.

The genes are TRBV10-3 and TRBJ2-2; 10 positions agree with TRBD1. This CDR3 is 16 amino acids long. Germline values: CDR1 ENHRY, CDR2 SYGVKD. The ends lost 2 bases at V and 4 bases at J; junction bases unmatched: 4. In DNA form, the CDR3 reads TGTGCCATCAGTGAGGTGGGGGACAGGGGCACCGGGGAGCTGTTTTTT. Amino acids: CAISEVGDRGTGELFF.

The chain carries TRBV19 and TRBJ2-1; 7 bases map to TRBD2. V shed 3 bases and J 6 bases; nucleotides not matched to a gene: 8. Germline CDR1 reads LNHDA; CDR2 reads SQIVND (reference sequence). This CDR3 is built from 15 residues. CDR3 sequence (DNA): TGTGCCAGTAGTATCGTAGCGGGTGGGCCCAATGAGCAGTTCTTC. This codes for CASSIVAGGPNEQFF.

This chain uses TRBV7-8 with TRBJ1-1; a weak D match, TRBD1 (5 bases). With 4 bases removed from V and 2 bases from J, the gap between germline ends came to 20 bases. Looked up from germline, CDR1 is SGHVS and CDR2 is FQNEAQ. There are 17 residues in the CDR3. The CDR3 DNA sequence: TGTGCCAGCAGCTACCCTCGGGTCACAGGACCAAACACTGAAGCTTTCTTT. Encoded protein: CASSYPRVTGPNTEAFF.

The chain links TRBV11-3 to TRBJ2-2; perhaps TRBD1 as D (6 bases). This CDR3 contains 15 residues. V lost 5 bases to trimming and J lost 6 bases, with 16 bases between them. Germline V gene data show CDR1 as SGHNT and CDR2 as YENEEA. CDR3 DNA: TGTGCCAGCAGCAACCTCAGGGGTGGATCCGGGGAGCTGTTTTTT. The encoded protein is CASSNLRGGSGELFF.